Detailed here is one T cell receptor (beta chain). The antigen is undetermined. The data derive from a study of OX40 agonist ivuxolimab in advanced cancers. Study background: Partial responses were observed in three patients, of whom one had hepatocellular carcinoma and two had cutaneous melanoma.

Produced via immunoSEQ multiplex PCR; TCRdb's table is partial and in-frame only. Here the sample spans about 64,000 clones, roughly 80% being singletons. Trimming pared 3 bases from V and 4 bases from J, leaving 8 bases between. The CDR3 spans 13 residues. Germline assignment: CDR1 MGHRA and CDR2 YSYEKL. The study's findings and limits: Antigen targets of the expanded peripheral T cells went undetermined.

The clonotype originates from an adult with an advanced solid tumor such as melanoma, head and neck, liver or kidney cancer. The sequencing here drew on CD4+ or CD8+ T cells sorted from blood, taken in a trial of the OX40 agonist ivuxolimab. V gene TRBV4-1 combines with J gene TRBJ2-3, with a weak D call TRBD2 (6 bases). CDR3 protein: CASSQREADTQYF. The CDR3 DNA is TGCGCCAGCAGCCAGCGGGAAGCAGATACGCAGTATTTT.